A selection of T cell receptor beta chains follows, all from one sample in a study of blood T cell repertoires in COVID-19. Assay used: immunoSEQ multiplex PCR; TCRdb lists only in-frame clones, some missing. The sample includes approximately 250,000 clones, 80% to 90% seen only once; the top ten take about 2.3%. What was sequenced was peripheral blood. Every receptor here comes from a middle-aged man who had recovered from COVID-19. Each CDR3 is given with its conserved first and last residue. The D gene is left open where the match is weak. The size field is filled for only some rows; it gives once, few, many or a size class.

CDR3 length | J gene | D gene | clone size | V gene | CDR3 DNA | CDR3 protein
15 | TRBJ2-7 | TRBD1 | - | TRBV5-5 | TGTGCCAGCAGCGCTCCCGGGACAGGAACCTACGAGCAGTACTTC | CASSAPGTGTYEQYF
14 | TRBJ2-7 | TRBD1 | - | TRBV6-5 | TGTGCCAGCAGTTACGCGGACAGGGACATCGAGCAGTACTTC | CASSYADRDIEQYF
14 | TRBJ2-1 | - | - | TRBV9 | TGTGCCAGCGCCGGACTGACCCCCGCCAATGAGCAGTTCTTC | CASAGLTPANEQFF
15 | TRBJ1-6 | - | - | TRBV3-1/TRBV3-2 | TGTGCCAGCGGGCCTAAGACAGTTATTCGTTCACCCCTCCACTTT | CASGPKTVIRSPLHF
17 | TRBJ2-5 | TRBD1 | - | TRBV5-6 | TGTGCCAGCAGCATACAGGGGCCCTTGAGGGGGCAAGAGACCCAGTACTTC | CASSIQGPLRGQETQYF
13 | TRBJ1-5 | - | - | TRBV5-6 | TGTGCCAGCAGCTTGGCAGGGAATCAGCCCCAGCATTTT | CASSLAGNQPQHF
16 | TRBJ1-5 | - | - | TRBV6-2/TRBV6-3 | TGTGCCAGCAGTTACTCGAGATCGGGAGTCCATCAGCCCCAGCATTTT | CASSYSRSGVHQPQHF
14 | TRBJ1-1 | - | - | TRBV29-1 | TGCAGCCACAAACCCAATCTAGGGAACACTGAAGCTTTCTTT | CSHKPNLGNTEAFF
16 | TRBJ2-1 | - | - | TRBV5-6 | TGTGCCAGCAGCTTTTGGGGGGGCGAGTTCGACAATGAGCAGTTCTTC | CASSFWGGEFDNEQFF
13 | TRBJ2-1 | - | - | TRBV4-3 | TGCGCCAGCAGCCAAGATTACAAGGGGTTTCGGTTCTTC | CASSQDYKGFRFF
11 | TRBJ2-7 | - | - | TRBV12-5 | TGTGCTAGTGGCAATAGGAGGGAGCAGTACTTC | CASGNRREQYF
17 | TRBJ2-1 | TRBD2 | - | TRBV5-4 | TGTGCCAGCAGCTTCAAAGCGGGGCGTAGCTCCTACAATGAGCAGTTCTTC | CASSFKAGRSSYNEQFF
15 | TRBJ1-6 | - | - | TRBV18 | TGTGCCAGCTCACCGAACAGGGACCTCTACTCACCCCTCCACTTT | CASSPNRDLYSPLHF
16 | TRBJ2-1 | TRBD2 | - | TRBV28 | TGTGCCACCATGACCCCGAGCGGGGGGGTATACAATGAGCAGTTCTTC | CATMTPSGGVYNEQFF
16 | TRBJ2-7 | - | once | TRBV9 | TGTGCCAGCAGCGCTACGACGGGCAGGGGAAGGGACGAGCAGTACTTC | CASSATTGRGRDEQYF
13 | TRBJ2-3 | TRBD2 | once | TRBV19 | TGTGCCAGTAGCGGGGGGGCTTCCGATACGCAGTATTTT | CASSGGASDTQYF
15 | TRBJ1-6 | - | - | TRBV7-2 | TGTGCCAGCAGCTTAGTTGGGACAATGGGTTCACCCCTCCACTTT | CASSLVGTMGSPLHF
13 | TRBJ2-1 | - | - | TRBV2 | TGTGCCAGCAGTGGAGGAAGGCAGGGAGAGCAGTTCTTC | CASSGGRQGEQFF
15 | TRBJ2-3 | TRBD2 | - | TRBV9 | TGTGCCAGCAGCGCCTCTAGCGGGAGAACAGATACGCAGTATTTT | CASSASSGRTDTQYF
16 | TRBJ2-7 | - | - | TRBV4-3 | TGCGCCAGCAGCCAAGATAAAAGTAGTCCTTCCTACGAGCAGTACTTC | CASSQDKSSPSYEQYF
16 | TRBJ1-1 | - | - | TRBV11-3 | TGTGCCAGCAGCCCCCGTGGTAACAGTCCGAACACTGAAGCTTTCTTT | CASSPRGNSPNTEAFF
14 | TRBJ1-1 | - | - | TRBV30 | TGTGCCTGGAGTGCCCCGGGAGGGGACACTGAAGCTTTCTTT | CAWSAPGGDTEAFF
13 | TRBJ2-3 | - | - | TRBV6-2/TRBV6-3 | TGTGCCAGCAGACCTAGCGCCACAGATACGCAGTATTTT | CASRPSATDTQYF
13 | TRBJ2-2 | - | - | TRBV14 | TGTGCCAGCAGCCAAGGACAGGCCAGCCCCCCGTTTTTT | CASSQGQASPPFF
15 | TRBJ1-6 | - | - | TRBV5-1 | TGCGCCAGCAGCTTGGAGGGGACACCTAATTCACCCCTCCACTTT | CASSLEGTPNSPLHF
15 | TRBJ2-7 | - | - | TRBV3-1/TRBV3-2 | TGTGCCAGCAGCCAAGAGTCCCTGTCGGTTTACGAGCAGTACTTC | CASSQESLSVYEQYF
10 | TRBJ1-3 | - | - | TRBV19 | TGTGCCAGCCTCGGAAACACCATATATTTT | CASLGNTIYF
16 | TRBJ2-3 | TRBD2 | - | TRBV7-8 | TGTGCCAGCAGCTTATTCGCACTAGCGGGGTTAGATACGCAGTATTTT | CASSLFALAGLDTQYF
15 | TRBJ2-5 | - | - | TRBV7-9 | TGTGCCAGCAGCTTAGTCGCGGGTTACCAAGAGACCCAGTACTTC | CASSLVAGYQETQYF
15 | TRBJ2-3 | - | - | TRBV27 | TGTGCCAGCAGCCCGGGACTGTCTAGCACAGATACGCAGTATTTT | CASSPGLSSTDTQYF
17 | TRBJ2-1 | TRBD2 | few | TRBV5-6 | TGTGCCAGCAGCCGAGGACTAGCGGGAGGGCCCTACAATGAGCAGTTCTTC | CASSRGLAGGPYNEQFF
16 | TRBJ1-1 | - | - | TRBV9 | TGTGCCAGCAGCGTAGGCCCAGGGGTCACAAACACTGAAGCTTTCTTT | CASSVGPGVTNTEAFF
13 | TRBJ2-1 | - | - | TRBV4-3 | TGCGCCAGCAGCCAAGAAGAGTACAATGAGCAGTTCTTC | CASSQEEYNEQFF
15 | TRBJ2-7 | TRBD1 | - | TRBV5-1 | TGCGCCAGCAGCTACCGGGACAGGGATGGGTACGAGCAGTACTTC | CASSYRDRDGYEQYF
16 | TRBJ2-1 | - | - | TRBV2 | TGTGCCAGCAGTATGGGGCGGACCCAGGCCTACAATGAGCAGTTCTTC | CASSMGRTQAYNEQFF